These 16 T cell receptor beta chains share one sample of origin, sequenced in a study of T cell repertoires in cytomegalovirus infection. TCRdb re-called the reads through MiXCR, storing one row per CDR3 protein. This table has under 200,000 distinct CDR3 sequences, 8.5% to 10% appearing once. The specimen was PBMCs. These receptors originate from a human donor in good health (CMV status not recorded). Some clones in this sample may be carry-over from other donors' samples.

This clonotype was recorded many times. The V call is TRBV6-2 or TRBV6-3, the J call TRBJ2-5; 12 bases match TRBD2. The CDR3 is 17 residues long. CDR1 and CDR2 from the germline V gene are MNHEY and SVGEGT. J gave up 7 bases and V 5 bases, and 14 bases lay outside the gene matches. CDR3 sequence reads: CASSQLAGGSQVGTQYF. The CDR3 region has the DNA TGTGCCAGCAGTCAACTAGCGGGAGGTTCCCAAGTTGGGACCCAGTACTTC.

The CDR3 DNA sequence: TGTGCCAGCACCGCAGGGGACACCATATATTTT. The encoded protein is CASTAGDTIYF. The chain is built from TRBV25-1 and TRBJ1-3, with D possibly being TRBD1 (6 bases). CDR1 is MGHDK and CDR2 is SYGVNS in the germline V gene. The CDR3 loop spans 11 amino acids. V was cut by 7 bases and J by 8 bases, with 9 bases left in between.

This clonotype was picked up a small number of times. The genes are TRBV7-8 and TRBJ1-1, with TRBD1 matching over 9 bases. CDR1 and CDR2 (germline): SGHVS, FQNEAQ. V dropped 5 bases and J dropped 11; count of bases not matched to a gene: 9. The CDR3 totals 13 residues. Here the CDR3 reads CASSRGQGGHAFF. The CDR3, as DNA: TGTGCCAGCAGCCGGGGACAGGGAGGGCATGCTTTCTTT.

The CDR3, as DNA: TGTGCCAGCATCCAACCCACAGGGGCCGGGGGCTACACCTTC. Protein product: CASIQPTGAGGYTF. The chain combines TRBV28 with TRBJ1-2; 7 bases map to TRBD1. This CDR3 has 14 amino acids. V trimming: 7 bases; J trimming: 8 bases; junction bases outside the gene matches: 13. Per germline, CDR1 MDHEN and CDR2 SYDVKM.

The chain links TRBV5-4 to TRBJ2-1, with 8 bases matching TRBD2. The CDR3 totals 15 residues. With V trimmed by 4 bases and J by 0 bases, 3 bases remained unmatched. In germline, CDR1 is SGHNT, CDR2 YYREEE (reference sequence). The CDR3 nucleotides read TGTGCCAGCAGCATGACTAGCGACTCCTACAATGAGCAGTTCTTC. Translation: CASSMTSDSYNEQFF. Based on the CDR3 plus reference TRBV5-4 and TRBJ2-1, the full variable domain is ETGVTQSPTHLIKTRGQQVTLRCSSQSGHNTVSWYQQALGQGPQFIFQYYREEENGRGNFPPRFSGLQFPNYSSELNVNALELDDSALYLCASSMTSDSYNEQFFGPGTRLTVL.

For this clonotype: One end of the junction fails to match germline, which may point to a read error. V usage is TRBV15 and J usage is TRBJ2-3; D ambiguous. This CDR3 region has 14 residues. Per the germline V gene, CDR1 is LNHNV and CDR2 is YYDKDF (reference sequence). CDR3 in amino acids: CATSRDPLLDSQYF. As DNA, the CDR3 is TGTGCCACCAGCAGAGATCCGCTCTTAGATTCGCAGTATTTT.

With regard to this clonotype: Since a much larger clone is just one base distant, this may be a read error. The chain has TRBV7-2 and TRBJ2-3; D is undetermined. This CDR3 contains 14 residues. The V and J ends lost 7 bases and 0 bases respectively, with 11 bases between them. Germline lookup yields CDR1 SGHTA and CDR2 FQGNSA. The CDR3 here is CASITQLSTDTQYF. The CDR3 nucleotides read TGTGCCAGCATCACCCAACTTAGCACAGATACGCAGTATTTT.

The sample holds many counts of this clonotype. The V gene is TRBV7-2, the J gene TRBJ2-7; no reliable D call. Looked up from germline, CDR1 is SGHTA and CDR2 is FQGNSA. Trimming stripped 5 bases from V and 2 bases from J, with 7 bases between. CDR3 length equals 12 residues. CDR3: CASSHRPYEQYF. CDR3 DNA sequence: TGTGCCAGCAGCCACCGACCCTACGAGCAGTACTTC.

This clonotype was recorded many times. J is TRBJ1-5 and V is TRBV10-3; D is ambiguous. Germline V gives CDR1 ENHRY, CDR2 SYGVKD. The CDR3 has 14 amino acids. Trimming shortened V by 0 bases and J by 4 bases, and 7 bases separated the two germline ends. In DNA, the CDR3 is TGTGCCATCAGTGAGTCGAGAGGAAATCAGCCCCAGCATTTT. It yields the protein CAISESRGNQPQHF.

This clonotype was recorded many times. This chain's CDR3 is CASSLAREGTQYF. The CDR3 DNA reads TGTGCCAGCAGCTTAGCAAGGGAGGGTACGCAGTATTTT. This chain connects TRBV7-2 to TRBJ2-3; TRBD2 aligns across 7 bases. There are 13 residues in the CDR3. Germline CDR1 SGHTA, CDR2 FQGNSA. Trimming cost V 0 bases and J 8 bases; bases outside gene matches: 2.

This clonotype has a count of ten or more. The chain couples TRBV7-8 to TRBJ2-3, with D maybe TRBD1 (5 bases). In germline, CDR1 is SGHVS, CDR2 FQNEAQ. With 2 bases removed from V and 8 bases from J, the gap between germline ends came to 17 bases. This CDR3 comprises 15 residues. This CDR3 reads CASSLNIVRQPTQYF. Written as DNA, the CDR3 is TGTGCCAGCAGCTTAAATATCGTCCGACAGCCTACGCAGTATTTT. The full variable domain, with the rest looked up from reference TRBV7-8 and TRBJ2-3, is GAGVSQSPRYKVAKRGQDVALRCDPISGHVSLFWYQQALGQGPEFLTYFQNEAQLDKSGLPSDRFFAERPEGSVSTLKIQRTQQEDSAVYLCASSLNIVRQPTQYFGPGTRLTVL.

This chain joins TRBV29-1 and TRBJ2-7, with 9 bases lining up with TRBD2. The germline V gene encodes CDR1 SQVTM and CDR2 ANQGSEA. Unmatched junction bases numbered 7, after V lost 2 bases and J lost 2 bases. The CDR3 length is 15 residues. The CDR3 DNA is TGCAGCGTTGAAATGTGGGTAGCGGGAGCCTACGAGCAGTACTTC. It translates to CSVEMWVAGAYEQYF.

This clonotype came up many times. The chain couples TRBV12-3 or TRBV12-4 to TRBJ1-1; 8 bases agree with TRBD1. The junction had 8 bases not matched to a gene; V was cut back by 8 bases and J by 3 bases. The length of the CDR3 is 14 residues. In DNA form, the CDR3 reads TGTGCCAGCTTGGACAGGGCAACGTACACTGAAGCTTTCTTT. Its protein is CASLDRATYTEAFF.

This clonotype showed up many times. The chain joins TRBV28 to TRBJ1-1, with 7 bases aligning to TRBD1. There are 14 residues in the CDR3. Germline V gene lookup returns CDR1 MDHEN and CDR2 SYDVKM. V gave up 6 bases and J gave up 2 bases; unmatched junction bases: 6. CDR3 sequence (DNA): TGTGCCAGCAGGCCGAGACAGGGCAACACTGAAGCTTTCTTT. Protein sequence: CASRPRQGNTEAFF.

This clonotype was seen at least ten times. The chain has TRBV7-2 and TRBJ2-3; perhaps TRBD1 as D (6 bases). V lost 4 bases and J lost 4, with 18 bases in between. In germline, CDR1 is SGHTA, CDR2 FQGNSA. The CDR3 has 16 amino acids. CDR3 sequence (DNA): TGTGCCAGCAGCTCACAGGGATTTTCGATCGCAGATACGCAGTATTTT. This codes for CASSSQGFSIADTQYF.

The chain has TRBV5-1 and TRBJ1-1, with D perhaps matching TRBD1 (5 bases). The CDR3 runs 14 residues. Germline CDR1 SGHRS, CDR2 YFSETQ. The V end lost 0 bases, the J end lost 5 bases, and 11 bases lay between the germline ends. The CDR3 nucleotides are TGCGCCAGCAGCTTGGGATCAGAGGGGACTGAAGCTTTCTTT. It encodes CASSLGSEGTEAFF. The full variable domain, rest sourced from reference TRBV5-1 and TRBJ1-1, is KAGVTQTPRYLIKTRGQQVTLSCSPISGHRSVSWYQQTPGQGLQFLFEYFSETQRNKGNFPGRFSGRQFSNSRSEMNVSTLELGDSALYLCASSLGSEGTEAFFGQGTRLTVV.